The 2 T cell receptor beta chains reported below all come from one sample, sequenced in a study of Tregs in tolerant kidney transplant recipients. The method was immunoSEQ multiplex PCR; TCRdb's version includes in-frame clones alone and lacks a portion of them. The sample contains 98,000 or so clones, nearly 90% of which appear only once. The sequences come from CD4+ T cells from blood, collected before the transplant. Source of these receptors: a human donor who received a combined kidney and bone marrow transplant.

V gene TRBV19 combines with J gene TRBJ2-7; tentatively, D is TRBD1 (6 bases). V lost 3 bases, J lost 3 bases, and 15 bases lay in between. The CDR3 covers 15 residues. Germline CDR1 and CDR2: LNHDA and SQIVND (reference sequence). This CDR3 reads CASSMGQVLNYEQYF. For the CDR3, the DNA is TGTGCCAGTAGTATGGGACAAGTTTTAAACTACGAGCAGTACTTC.

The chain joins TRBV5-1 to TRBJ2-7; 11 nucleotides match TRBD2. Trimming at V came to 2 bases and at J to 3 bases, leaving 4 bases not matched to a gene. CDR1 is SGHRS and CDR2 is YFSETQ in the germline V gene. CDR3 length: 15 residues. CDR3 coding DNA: TGCGCCAGCAGCTTAACTAGCGGGAGAAGCTACGAGCAGTACTTC. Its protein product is CASSLTSGRSYEQYF.